This entry lists 4 T cell receptor beta chains sequenced from one sample in a study of T cells after yellow fever vaccination. Via MiXCR, TCRdb re-called the 5' RACE reads, giving one row per CDR3 protein. The sample lists a few hundred thousand distinct CDR3 sequences, about 9.5% occurring once. This specimen was PBMCs, taken on the day of the first yellow fever vaccination. Receptors were obtained from a man between 18 and 35 years old who received the YFV17D yellow fever vaccine.

This clonotype occurred a few times. V gene TRBV10-3 combines with J gene TRBJ2-7; 8 bases fit TRBD1. Germline values: CDR1 ENHRY, CDR2 SYGVKD. Trimming took 0 bases from V and 4 from J; bases not matched to a gene: 23. The CDR3 runs to 21 residues. CDR3 region: CAISESGVSPGQAPTPYEQYF. In DNA form, the CDR3 reads TGTGCCATCAGTGAGTCAGGGGTGTCCCCGGGACAGGCTCCGACGCCTTACGAGCAGTACTTC.

In this sample, this clonotype turned up many times. The V gene is TRBV5-1, the J gene TRBJ2-5; D is perhaps TRBD2 (6 bases). V was trimmed by 0 bases and J by 0 bases, leaving 6 bases between them. Germline assignment: CDR1 SGHRS and CDR2 YFSETQ. The length of the CDR3 is 14 residues. CDR3 DNA: TGCGCCAGCAGCTTGGCGGGGGACCAAGAGACCCAGTACTTC. Translation: CASSLAGDQETQYF.

This clonotype was detected a few times. V gene TRBV7-2 combines with J gene TRBJ1-2; perhaps TRBD1 as D (5 bases). This CDR3 has 13 residues. CDR1 is SGHTA and CDR2 is FQGNSA in the germline V gene. Trimming shortened V by 5 bases and J by 4 bases, and 11 bases separated the two germline ends. CDR3 in amino acids: CASSVDSLYGYTF. The CDR3 nucleotides are TGTGCCAGCAGCGTCGACAGTCTCTATGGCTACACCTTC.

The chain combines TRBV11-2 with TRBJ2-7; possibly TRBD2 for D (5 bases). Germline CDR1 SGHAT, CDR2 FQNNGV. The V end was cut by 10 bases, the J end by 4 bases, with 20 bases between. This CDR3 is built from 14 residues. The CDR3 coding sequence is TGTGCCATGGGAGCCGGGCTGGACCCTTACGAGCAGTACTTC. Protein: CAMGAGLDPYEQYF.